This T cell receptor (beta chain) came from a study of CD8+ T cells in alopecia areata. Overall study findings and caveats: The study found higher clonality in lesional than normal scalp, especially in alopecia totalis/universalis.

The authors extracted RNA and reverse transcribed it into cDNA as the sequencing template. This table comes from immunoSEQ multiplex PCR, and its TCRdb copy is limited to in-frame clones, with some not included. The sample holds over 85,000 clones, roughly 41% seen once. The CDR3 extends over 16 amino acids. Germline trimming cut 0 bases from V and 7 bases from J; bases unmatched to any gene: 11. Looked up from germline, CDR1 is MGHRA and CDR2 is YSYEKL. This clone was picked up one time. Its antigen is unknown. The chain combines TRBV4-1 with TRBJ2-5; 7 bases fit TRBD1. This clonotype originated in a human donor with alopecia areata. Sequencing was carried out using CD4+ T cells sorted from blood. CDR3: CASSQDPAGGFGTQYF. CDR3 sequence (DNA): TGCGCCAGCAGCCAAGATCCGGCAGGGGGTTTCGGGACCCAGTACTTC.